This passage covers 6 T cell receptor beta chains from one sample sequenced in a study of T cells in localized non-small cell lung cancer. The assay was immunoSEQ multiplex PCR, and TCRdb's table has in-frame clones only and misses some. Of just under 80,000 clones in the sample, 80% were seen once. The sample consisted of peripheral blood, taken before any cancer treatment. The receptors were gathered from a female donor at least 60 years old with stage I lung adenocarcinoma.

J is TRBJ1-2 and V is TRBV4-1; maybe TRBD1 (5 bases). Trimming took 4 bases from V and 4 from J, leaving 16 bases between them. The CDR3 has 15 amino acids. CDR1 MGHRA and CDR2 YSYEKL come from the germline V gene. The CDR3 here is CASSRIGEGSYGYTF. CDR3 in DNA: TGCGCCAGCAGCCGCATCGGGGAGGGGAGCTATGGCTACACCTTC.

The V call is TRBV5-1, the J call TRBJ2-5; 12 nucleotides agree with TRBD2. Trimming took 4 bases from V and 1 from J; bases not matched to a gene: 2. The CDR3 is made up of 15 amino acids. The germline gives CDR1 SGHRS, CDR2 YFSETQ. CDR3 nucleotides: TGCGCCAGCAGCACGGGACTAGCGGGCCAAGAGACCCAGTACTTC. Residues: CASSTGLAGQETQYF. The full variable domain, completed using reference TRBV5-1 and TRBJ2-5, is KAGVTQTPRYLIKTRGQQVTLSCSPISGHRSVSWYQQTPGQGLQFLFEYFSETQRNKGNFPGRFSGRQFSNSRSEMNVSTLELGDSALYLCASSTGLAGQETQYFGPGTRLLVL.

The genes are TRBV5-4 and TRBJ1-5, with TRBD1 matching 7 bases. Germline-derived CDR1 and CDR2 are SGHNT and YYREEE (reference sequence). This CDR3 comprises 14 residues. V trimming: 9 bases; J trimming: 1 base; junction bases outside the gene matches: 7. CDR3 DNA sequence: TGTGCCACCTCACAACAGGGGAGCAATCAGCCCCAGCATTTT. Its protein is CATSQQGSNQPQHF.

The chain carries TRBV11-2 and TRBJ1-3, with D uncertain. Germline CDR1 reads SGHAT; CDR2 reads FQNNGV. Trimming took 4 bases from V and 5 from J, leaving 9 bases between them. The CDR3 contains 13 residues. DNA of the CDR3: TGTGCCAGCAGCTATTCGAGGAGAAACACCATATATTTT. The encoded protein is CASSYSRRNTIYF. The entire variable domain, with the rest obtained from reference TRBV11-2 and TRBJ1-3, is as follows: EAGVAQSPRYKIIEKRQSVAFWCNPISGHATLYWYQQILGQGPKLLIQFQNNGVVDDSQLPKDRFSAERLKGVDSTLKIQPAKLEDSAVYLCASSYSRRNTIYFGEGSWLTVV.

This rearrangement joins TRBV6-4 to TRBJ2-1, with 8 bases aligning to TRBD2. Germline V gives CDR1 MRHNA, CDR2 SNTAGT. The V segment lost 6 bases and the J segment 0 bases; nucleotides outside the gene matches: 4. The CDR3 contains 15 residues. The CDR3 reads CASRAGTSSYNEQFF. Written as DNA, the CDR3 is TGTGCCAGCAGGGCCGGGACTAGCTCCTACAATGAGCAGTTCTTC.

The V and J genes are TRBV9 and TRBJ1-2; 8 nucleotides match TRBD1. The CDR3 runs 17 residues. Germline V lookup: CDR1 SGDLS, CDR2 YYNGEE. The V gene end was trimmed by 0 bases and the J gene end by 2 bases; junction bases not matched to a gene: 9. The CDR3 sequence: CASSVAGTGIINYGYTF. In DNA, the CDR3 is TGTGCCAGCAGCGTAGCCGGGACAGGCATTATCAACTATGGCTACACCTTC.